A selection of T cell receptor beta chains follows, all from one sample in a study of post-analysis software for immune sequencing data. TCRdb re-derived calls from the PCR reads in MiXCR, one entry per CDR3 protein. The data hold roughly 650,000 distinct CDR3 sequences, with 55% to 60% observed a single time. The material sequenced was blood. The receptors come from a girl aged 2 to 9 with multiple sclerosis. Each CDR3 is given with its conserved first and last residue. A D gene is named only where the DNA matches it firmly. The size field is filled for only some rows; it gives once, few, many or a size class.

CDR3aa,CDR3nt,d_gene,v_gene,abundance,j_gene
CASSFGIPQETQYF,TGTGCCAGCAGTTTCGGCATCCCTCAAGAGACCCAGTACTTC,-,TRBV12-3/TRBV12-4,-,TRBJ2-5
CASSLISLITSEQFF,TGTGCCAGCAGCTTGATTAGCCTTATCACCAGTGAGCAGTTCTTC,-,TRBV11-2,-,TRBJ2-1
CASSLQINYGYTF,TGTGCCAGCAGTTTACAGATTAACTATGGCTACACCTTC,-,TRBV27,once,TRBJ1-2
CAIRPSSGGTTDTQYF,TGTGCCATCAGGCCGTCTAGCGGGGGGACGACAGATACGCAGTATTTT,TRBD2,TRBV10-3,-,TRBJ2-3
CASSFGAGDYEQYF,TGTGCCAGCAGTTTTGGGGCGGGGGACTACGAGCAGTACTTC,TRBD2,TRBV2,-,TRBJ2-7
CASSPGPGRNEQFF,TGTGCCAGCAGTCCGGGCCCCGGGCGGAATGAGCAGTTCTTC,-,TRBV27,-,TRBJ2-1
CASSLDLYTGELFF,TGCGCCAGCAGCTTGGACTTATACACCGGGGAGCTGTTTTTT,-,TRBV5-1,few,TRBJ2-2
CASSYSAFSGANVLTF,TGTGCCAGCAGTTACTCGGCCTTCTCTGGGGCCAACGTCCTGACTTTC,-,TRBV6-5,-,TRBJ2-6
CASSPQTSGGASEQFF,TGTGCCAGCAGCCCGCAGACTAGCGGGGGGGCCAGTGAGCAGTTCTTC,TRBD2,TRBV7-2,-,TRBJ2-1
CASSLVVLAGAYNGQFF,TGTGCCAGCAGCTTAGTGGTACTAGCGGGGGCTTACAATGGGCAGTTCTTC,TRBD2,TRBV7-2,-,TRBJ2-1
CAITDRGLTDTQYF,TGTGCCATCACGGACAGGGGTCTCACAGATACGCAGTATTTT,TRBD1,TRBV10-3,few,TRBJ2-3
CASSPDPSYNEQFF,TGTGCCAGCAGCCCCGATCCTAGCTACAATGAGCAGTTCTTC,-,TRBV5-4,few,TRBJ2-1
CASSSPSSGGPLDSNEQFF,TGTGCCAGCAGCTCCCCCTCTTCGGGAGGGCCTTTAGATTCCAATGAGCAGTTCTTC,TRBD2,TRBV7-8,once,TRBJ2-1
CATLTSGAYNEQFF,TGTGCCACCTTGACTAGCGGCGCCTACAATGAGCAGTTCTTC,TRBD2,TRBV12-3/TRBV12-4,few,TRBJ2-1
CASSINEKLFF,TGTGCCAGCAGCATAAATGAAAAACTGTTTTTT,-,TRBV7-9,-,TRBJ1-4
CASSLSAPYNEQFF,TGTGCCAGCAGTTTATCAGCGCCGTACAATGAGCAGTTCTTC,-,TRBV12-3/TRBV12-4,-,TRBJ2-1
CSARGQSGTDEQFF,TGCAGTGCTAGAGGGCAGTCGGGTACGGATGAGCAGTTCTTC,-,TRBV20-1,-,TRBJ2-1
CASRPRTGTYNEQFF,TGTGCCAGCAGACCCCGGACAGGGACCTACAATGAGCAGTTCTTC,TRBD1,TRBV2,-,TRBJ2-1
CASSLGGLSNEKLFF,TGTGCCAGCAGCTTAGGGGGTCTGTCGAATGAAAAACTGTTTTTT,-,TRBV11-2,few,TRBJ1-4
CASSQDLWGSGGNQETQYF,TGTGCCAGCAGCCAAGATCTGTGGGGTAGCGGAGGCAACCAAGAGACCCAGTACTTC,-,TRBV4-2,-,TRBJ2-5
CASSLTAGNNQPQHF,TGTGCCAGCAGCCTTACCGCAGGGAATAATCAGCCCCAGCATTTT,-,TRBV7-2,-,TRBJ1-5
CSASGTRQETQYF,TGCAGTGCCTCCGGGACTCGTCAAGAGACCCAGTACTTC,-,TRBV20-1,-,TRBJ2-5
CASSGTSRDTQYF,TGTGCCAGTAGTGGGACTAGCCGTGATACGCAGTATTTT,TRBD2,TRBV19,-,TRBJ2-3
CASSESPGPNPDTQYF,TGCGCCAGCAGTGAGTCACCAGGGCCAAATCCTGATACGCAGTATTTT,-,TRBV10-2,once,TRBJ2-3
CASSLPGPRGEQYF,TGCGCCAGCAGCTTGCCCGGGCCCCGGGGAGAGCAGTACTTC,-,TRBV5-1,-,TRBJ2-7
CASSLYWGGVSYNEQFF,TGTGCCAGCAGCTTGTACTGGGGGGGGGTCTCCTACAATGAGCAGTTCTTC,TRBD2,TRBV5-5,-,TRBJ2-1
CASGWTNTEAFF,TGTGCCAGCGGCTGGACGAACACTGAAGCTTTCTTT,-,TRBV7-9,once,TRBJ1-1
CSASRDRTSYEQYF,TGCAGTGCTAGTCGGGACAGGACGTCCTACGAGCAGTACTTC,TRBD1,TRBV20-1,-,TRBJ2-7
CASSLEAGGYHEQFF,TGTGCCAGCAGCTTAGAGGCGGGAGGGTACCATGAGCAGTTCTTC,TRBD2,TRBV7-2,-,TRBJ2-1
CASMGPSGRIDGGYEQYF,TGTGCCAGCATGGGTCCCAGCGGGAGGATAGACGGGGGCTACGAGCAGTACTTC,TRBD2,TRBV27,-,TRBJ2-7
CSARDPTSGDEQFF,TGCAGTGCTAGAGATCCAACTAGCGGCGATGAGCAGTTCTTC,TRBD2,TRBV20-1,-,TRBJ2-1
CASSRPAVQETQYF,TGTGCCAGCAGCCGCCCGGCAGTCCAAGAGACCCAGTACTTC,-,TRBV7-9,-,TRBJ2-5
CASSYDAVQGLNTEAFF,TGTGCCAGCAGTTACGATGCAGTACAGGGGCTGAACACTGAAGCTTTCTTT,TRBD1,TRBV7-9,once,TRBJ1-1
CAGSLKAPVRFF,TGTGCCGGCAGCCTAAAGGCACCGGTGCGGTTCTTC,-,TRBV3-1,-,TRBJ2-1
CASSMGTAIYEQYF,TGTGCCAGCAGTATGGGGACAGCAATCTACGAGCAGTACTTC,TRBD1,TRBV27,-,TRBJ2-7
CASSLQGAEDTQYF,TGTGCCAGCAGCTTACAGGGGGCGGAAGATACGCAGTATTTT,TRBD1,TRBV7-2,few,TRBJ2-3
CASSFEVYGTTAAGEQYF,TGTGCCAGCAGCTTTGAGGTCTACGGGACAACTGCCGCGGGGGAGCAGTACTTC,-,TRBV7-9,-,TRBJ2-7
CSARASGHNTGELFF,TGCAGTGCTAGAGCGTCGGGACATAACACCGGGGAGCTGTTTTTT,-,TRBV20-1,-,TRBJ2-2
CASSNTVGGDEQYF,TGTGCCAGCAGTAATACAGTTGGGGGGGACGAGCAGTACTTC,TRBD2,TRBV27,few,TRBJ2-7
CASSRRGQGGTDTQYF,TGTGCCAGCAGTCGCAGGGGGCAGGGGGGCACAGATACGCAGTATTTT,TRBD1,TRBV12-3/TRBV12-4,once,TRBJ2-3
CSVVIGGNGYTF,TGCAGCGTTGTAATAGGGGGCAACGGCTACACCTTC,TRBD1,TRBV29-1,-,TRBJ1-2
CSVDWGMGTEAFF,TGCAGCGTCGACTGGGGGATGGGCACTGAAGCTTTCTTT,-,TRBV29-1,few,TRBJ1-1
CASSPRASSSYEQYF,TGTGCCAGCTCACCGAGGGCCTCGAGCTCCTACGAGCAGTACTTC,-,TRBV18,few,TRBJ2-7
CASSSTERGSEETQYF,TGTGCCAGCAGCTCGACGGAGCGGGGATCCGAAGAGACCCAGTACTTC,TRBD2,TRBV13,-,TRBJ2-5
CASSYRDRRYDEQFF,TGTGCCAGCAGTTACCGGGACAGGCGTTACGATGAGCAGTTCTTC,TRBD1,TRBV6-2/TRBV6-3,-,TRBJ2-1
CSVAGPVSYEQYF,TGCAGCGTTGCCGGTCCAGTTTCCTACGAGCAGTACTTC,-,TRBV29-1,-,TRBJ2-7
CASSLAQGHYGYTF,TGTGCCAGCAGTTTAGCGCAGGGGCACTATGGCTACACCTTC,-,TRBV12-3/TRBV12-4,-,TRBJ1-2
CASSRELAGINEQFF,TGTGCCAGCAGCCGGGAACTGGCAGGTATCAATGAGCAGTTCTTC,-,TRBV11-2,once,TRBJ2-1
CASRRDRNNSPLHF,TGCGCCAGCAGAAGGGACAGGAATAATTCACCCCTCCACTTT,TRBD1,TRBV5-1,-,TRBJ1-6
CASSLEQGEWNGYTF,TGTGCCAGCAGCTTAGAACAGGGGGAATGGAATGGCTACACCTTC,TRBD1,TRBV7-8,-,TRBJ1-2
CASTRQGATDTQYF,TGTGCCAGCACCCGACAGGGGGCCACAGATACGCAGTATTTT,TRBD1,TRBV7-2,-,TRBJ2-3
CATSRTGTLDTGELFF,TGTGCCACCAGCAGAACCGGGACTCTCGACACCGGGGAGCTGTTTTTT,-,TRBV15,-,TRBJ2-2